The T cell receptor beta chain described here comes from a study of tumor-infiltrating lymphocytes in localized non-small cell lung cancer. Study details: Patients included smokers and never-smokers with various histologies, some sampled after neoadjuvant chemotherapy.

General study results and limits: TCR sequencing covered a subset of patients with enough tissue. T-cell fraction did not differ between immunotypes IM1 and IM2.

CDR1 is MNHNS, CDR2 SASEGT, per germline. The CDR3 loop spans 12 amino acids. Germline trimming cut 11 bases from V and 2 bases from J; bases unmatched to any gene: 4. A remark on this clone: Its specificity is not known.

Profiling relied on immunoSEQ multiplex PCR, and the TCRdb table lists in-frame clones only, not all of them. The sample holds about 12,000 clones, roughly 70% seen once. The V and J genes are TRBV6-1 and TRBJ2-7, with TRBD1 matching over 9 bases. Sequenced material: uninvolved lung tissue not adjacent to the tumor. This receptor was obtained from a human donor with non-small cell lung cancer. The CDR3 sequence: CAGGTGTYEQYF. CDR3 DNA: TGTGCCGGCGGGACAGGGACCTACGAGCAGTACTTC.